Shown below are 23 T cell receptor beta chains from a single sample sequenced in a study of cytomegalovirus exposure and HLA in healthy donors. Sequencing was performed with immunoSEQ multiplex PCR; in TCRdb, only in-frame clones are kept and a portion is missing. The sample lists about 200,000 clones; approximately 80% were seen once. The sequencing sample was made of PBMCs. The receptors come from a woman aged 25 to 39 in good health and CMV-seropositive.

The rearrangement links TRBV2 to TRBJ2-3; TRBD2 agrees at 10 bases. V gave up 7 bases and J gave up 5 bases; unmatched junction bases: 3. The CDR3 contains 13 residues. Germline V gives CDR1 SNHLY, CDR2 FYNNEI. CDR3 protein: CASNSGRGDTQYF. The CDR3 region has the DNA TGTGCCAGCAACAGCGGGAGGGGAGATACGCAGTATTTT.

The chain links TRBV9 to TRBJ2-1; D not certain. CDR3 length: 13 residues. V lost 4 bases to trimming and J lost 3 bases, with 8 bases between them. The germline CDR1 and CDR2 sequences are SGDLS and YYNGEE. CDR3 sequence reads: CASSPTYYNEQFF. The CDR3 DNA reads TGTGCCAGCAGCCCGACTTACTACAATGAGCAGTTCTTC.

This clone is a singleton in its sample. V and J are TRBV5-1 and TRBJ2-2; 7 positions match TRBD1. The V segment lost 4 bases and the J segment 9 bases; nucleotides outside the gene matches: 6. Germline CDR1 SGHRS, CDR2 YFSETQ. The CDR3 length is 13 residues. The CDR3 DNA follows: TGCGCCAGCAGCCCGACACAGGGGCGGGAGCTGTTTTTT. Translated, it gives CASSPTQGRELFF.

The rearrangement joins TRBV10-3 to TRBJ1-2; TRBD1 might be the D (5 bases). V lost 3 bases and J 6 bases, leaving 14 bases between the germline ends. This CDR3 comprises 14 residues. Germline-derived CDR1 and CDR2 are ENHRY and SYGVKD. CDR3 amino acids: CAISDRGSEDGYTF. The DNA for the CDR3 is TGTGCCATCAGTGATCGGGGGTCCGAGGATGGCTACACCTTC.

The J gene is TRBJ1-1, the V gene TRBV5-1; D is perhaps TRBD1 (6 bases). CDR1 is SGHRS and CDR2 is YFSETQ in the germline V gene. V was shortened by 4 bases and J by 1 base, with 11 bases between the two germline ends. This CDR3 contains 14 residues. The CDR3 DNA reads as TGCGCCAGCAGCCAGGGGACCCCGAACACTGAAGCTTTCTTT. It yields the protein CASSQGTPNTEAFF.

This chain connects TRBV27 to TRBJ2-2; D is ambiguous. The V end lost 6 bases, the J end lost 3 bases, and 11 bases lay between the germline ends. The germline V gene encodes CDR1 MNHEY and CDR2 SMNVEV (reference sequence). This CDR3 is built from 14 residues. The CDR3 DNA follows: TGTGCCAGCAGGCGCCGCGAAGACACCGGGGAGCTGTTTTTT. The encoded protein is CASRRREDTGELFF.

The V gene is TRBV6-1, the J gene TRBJ2-7; TRBD1 is a possible D gene (5 bases). There are 14 residues in the CDR3. Trimming cost V 8 bases and J 0 bases, with 14 bases left between them. Germline V lookup: CDR1 MNHNS, CDR2 SASEGT. In nucleotides, the CDR3 is TGTGCCAGCGCACCCGAGACAGTCTCCTACGAGCAGTACTTC. The encoded protein is CASAPETVSYEQYF.

V usage is TRBV15 and J usage is TRBJ1-1; D is undetermined. The V end was cut by 5 bases, the J end by 3 bases, with 16 bases between. CDR3 length: 15 amino acids. Germline V CDR1 and CDR2: LNHNV, YYDKDF (reference sequence). DNA for the CDR3: TGTGCCACCAGCCGGACGACACGGGATGACACTGAAGCTTTCTTT. It translates to CATSRTTRDDTEAFF.

The chain links TRBV7-2 to TRBJ2-5, with 7 bases aligning to TRBD1. Germline V CDR1 and CDR2: SGHTA, FQGNSA. This CDR3 region has 18 residues. Trimming at V came to 3 bases and at J to 2 bases, leaving 15 bases not matched to a gene. Here the CDR3 reads CASSFGTDKASPQETQYF. In DNA, the CDR3 is TGTGCCAGCAGCTTTGGGACAGACAAGGCAAGTCCTCAAGAGACCCAGTACTTC.

Worth noting for this clone: A far more abundant clone sits one base away, making this likely a read error. V and J are TRBV6-5 and TRBJ1-2; 10 nucleotides align to TRBD1. Germline assignment: CDR1 MNHEY and CDR2 SVGAGI. The CDR3 is 13 amino acids. J lost 4 bases, V lost 6 bases, and 2 bases had no gene match. The chain's CDR3 is CASSRDRGYGYTF. The DNA of the CDR3 is TGTGCCAGCAGCCGGGACAGGGGCTATGGCTACACCTTC.

This chain joins TRBV29-1 and TRBJ2-7, with D hard to call. Between the trimmed V and J ends, which lost 5 bases and 5 bases, there was a span of 13 bases. CDR1 and CDR2 from the germline V gene are SQVTM and ANQGSEA. The CDR3 contains 12 residues. The DNA for the CDR3 is TGCAGCGTTCGGAGTGCCGTCAACGAGCAGTACTTC. Translation: CSVRSAVNEQYF.

The V gene is TRBV27, the J gene TRBJ1-2, with 8 positions matching TRBD1. This CDR3 is 13 amino acids long. The V gene end was trimmed by 3 bases and the J gene end by 4 bases; junction bases not matched to a gene: 1. In germline, CDR1 is MNHEY, CDR2 SMNVEV (reference sequence). CDR3 sequence (DNA): TGTGCCAGCAGTTTTACAGGGGGCTATGGCTACACCTTC. Translated: CASSFTGGYGYTF.

This clone was picked up a small number of times. The genes are TRBV6-5 and TRBJ1-2, with D possibly TRBD1 on 5 matching bases. Trimming stripped 2 bases from V and 2 bases from J, with 12 bases between. The germline V gene has CDR1 MNHEY and CDR2 SVGAGI. The CDR3 is made up of 15 amino acids. CDR3 region: CASSYDFDRNYGYTF. CDR3 nucleotide sequence: TGTGCCAGCAGTTACGATTTTGACAGAAACTATGGCTACACCTTC.

V and J are TRBV27 and TRBJ1-2; 9 bases are a match to TRBD1. Losses at the gene ends were 2 bases for V and 8 bases for J; bases not matched to a gene: 6. Germline CDR1 is MNHEY and CDR2 is SMNVEV (reference sequence). This CDR3 is built from 14 residues. The CDR3 sequence: CASSLTGTGSGYTF. The DNA for the CDR3 is TGTGCCAGCAGTTTAACCGGGACAGGGTCCGGCTACACCTTC.

The chain has TRBV29-1 and TRBJ2-1, with 8 bases fitting TRBD1. The CDR3 spans 14 residues. Germline CDR1 reads SQVTM; CDR2 reads ANQGSEA. After removal of 6 bases from V and 6 bases from J, the junction contained 10 bases not matched to a gene. In DNA, the CDR3 is TGCAGCGTGAAACAGGGGGAACTACGCAATGAGCAGTTCTTC. Protein product: CSVKQGELRNEQFF.

This clone was seen once. The chain has TRBV5-1 and TRBJ2-5; a possible D gene is TRBD2 (6 bases). This CDR3 has 17 amino acids. Germline CDR1 and CDR2: SGHRS and YFSETQ. Deletions cut 3 bases from V and 2 bases from J, with 20 bases between. The CDR3, as DNA: TGCGCCAGCAGCTCATTCCGCGGAGGGGTAGGACAAGAGACCCAGTACTTC. Its translation is CASSSFRGGVGQETQYF.

The genes are TRBV2 and TRBJ1-4; D is perhaps TRBD1 (5 bases). CDR3 length equals 14 residues. With 5 bases removed from V and 0 bases from J, the gap between germline ends came to 7 bases. Germline assignment: CDR1 SNHLY and CDR2 FYNNEI. This CDR3 reads CASSRQSTNEKLFF. The CDR3 bases are TGTGCCAGCAGTCGACAGTCAACTAATGAAAAACTGTTTTTT.

DNA of the CDR3: TGTGCCAGCAGCCATGTTGAGACTACACCTTACAATGAGCAGTTCTTC. It yields the protein CASSHVETTPYNEQFF. The chain employs TRBV5-6 and TRBJ2-1, with D possibly being TRBD2 (5 bases). CDR3 length: 16 residues. Trimming removed 4 bases at V and 4 bases at J, with 18 bases between. The germline gives CDR1 SGHDT, CDR2 YYEEEE.

The CDR3 spells CASSLDRGYMDGYTF. In DNA, the CDR3 is TGTGCCAGCAGCTTAGACAGGGGGTATATGGATGGCTACACCTTC. The rearrangement links TRBV7-9 to TRBJ1-2; TRBD1 matches 8 bases. Germline CDR1 reads SEHNR; CDR2 reads FQNEAQ (reference sequence). The junction had 7 bases not matched to a gene; V was cut back by 1 base and J by 6 bases. The CDR3 is made up of 15 amino acids.

The CDR3 DNA reads TGTGCCAGCAGTGTCCGGGGTGGGATTAGCCAAAACATTCAGTACTTC. Amino acids: CASSVRGGISQNIQYF. This chain links TRBV6-1 with TRBJ2-4; D perhaps matches TRBD2 (5 bases). This CDR3 contains 16 residues. V was trimmed by 4 bases and J by 5 bases, leaving 18 bases between them. CDR1 and CDR2 from the germline V gene are MNHNS and SASEGT.

The chain joins TRBV11-3 to TRBJ1-3; D perhaps matches TRBD1 (6 bases). CDR1 and CDR2 from the germline V gene are SGHNT and YENEEA. Trimming stripped 3 bases from V and 4 bases from J, with 10 bases between. This CDR3 is 14 amino acids long. Here the CDR3 reads CASSFPGAGNTIYF. For the CDR3, the DNA is TGTGCCAGCAGCTTCCCAGGGGCCGGAAACACCATATATTTT.

Comments on this clone: Other DNA sequences in this specimen translate into the identical CDR3. The rearrangement links TRBV5-1 to TRBJ1-5; the D gene is possibly TRBD1 (5 bases). Germline lookup yields CDR1 SGHRS and CDR2 YFSETQ. This CDR3 contains 14 residues. V was clipped by 0 bases and J by 1 base, with 5 bases between them. The DNA for the CDR3 is TGCGCCAGCAGCTTGGGGACAAGCAATCAGCCCCAGCATTTT. Its protein is CASSLGTSNQPQHF.

The chain carries TRBV15 and TRBJ2-7; TRBD2 agrees at 14 bases. The CDR3 runs to 16 residues. Per germline, CDR1 LNHNV and CDR2 YYDKDF (reference sequence). Trimming cost V 5 bases and J 4 bases; bases outside gene matches: 7. CDR3 in amino acids: CATSRGLAGASYEQYF. The CDR3, as DNA: TGTGCCACCAGCCGGGGACTAGCGGGAGCGTCTTACGAGCAGTACTTC.